These T cell receptor beta chains were read from a single sample in a study of blood T cell repertoires in COVID-19. The data were produced by immunoSEQ multiplex PCR, yet TCRdb's version contains in-frame clones alone and is incomplete. Of more than 400,000 clones in the sample, about 90% were seen once. The sequencing input was PBMCs or T cells enriched from blood (not recorded which). These receptors all stem from a man between 18 and 29 years old who had recovered from COVID-19. Each CDR3 is given with its conserved first and last residue. A D gene is named only where the DNA matches it firmly. The listing skips clone size in some rows; elsewhere it reads once, few, many or a size class.

j_call d_call v_call clone_size cdr3_nt cdr3_aa
TRBJ2-1 NA TRBV7-3 NA TGTGCCAGCAGCTTATTGAGTGTTAGCTCCTACAATGAGCAGTTCTTC CASSLLSVSSYNEQFF
TRBJ1-5 NA TRBV6-1 once TGTGCCAGCAGTGAAACACGTAGCAATCAGCCCCAGCATTTT CASSETRSNQPQHF
TRBJ1-6 TRBD1 TRBV5-4 NA TGTGCCAGCAGCCGAGCCGGACAGGGCTATAATTCACCCCTCCACTTT CASSRAGQGYNSPLHF
TRBJ1-1 NA TRBV3-1/TRBV3-2 NA TGTGCCAGCAGCCCCCAGCCCCCGGGCAGGGCTAGAAAGAACACTGAAGCTTTCTTT CASSPQPPGRARKNTEAFF
TRBJ1-2 NA TRBV6-5 NA TGTGCCAGCAGTTTAGACAGTAACTATGGCTACACCTTC CASSLDSNYGYTF
TRBJ2-6 TRBD2 TRBV7-9 NA TGTGCCAGCAGCCCGGGACTAGCGGGATTTGGGGCCAACGTCCTGACTTTC CASSPGLAGFGANVLTF
TRBJ2-1 TRBD2 TRBV5-4 NA TGTGCCAGCAGCTTGCCGCTAGCGGGAGTGCCGGGGAGTAATGAGCAGTTCTTC CASSLPLAGVPGSNEQFF
TRBJ1-2 NA TRBV6-1 NA TGTGCCAGCAGTGAATATCGGGGTTTCTATGGCTACACCTTC CASSEYRGFYGYTF
TRBJ1-2 TRBD1 TRBV6-5 NA TGTGCCAGCAGCAAACAGGGGCCCAATGGCTACACCTTC CASSKQGPNGYTF
TRBJ1-5 TRBD1 TRBV27 NA TGTGCCAGCGGGGACAGGCATGCCAGTCAGCCCCAGCATTTT CASGDRHASQPQHF
TRBJ2-7 NA TRBV4-2 NA TGTGCCAGCAGCCAAGTGGGTAGTGGGCCAGCCTACGAGCAGTACTTC CASSQVGSGPAYEQYF
TRBJ1-1 TRBD1 TRBV27 NA TGTGCCAGCAGCCGACTTCGCCCGGGACAGGGGTCGAGCCAAGCTTTCTTT CASSRLRPGQGSSQAFF
TRBJ2-2 NA TRBV3-1/TRBV3-2 NA TGTGCCAGCAGCCAAAGAGCGGCGCGATCCGGGGAGCTGTTTTTT CASSQRAARSGELFF
TRBJ1-5 NA TRBV9 NA TGTGCCAGCAGTGAGGGGGGGGGCAATCAGCCCCAGCATTTT CASSEGGGNQPQHF
TRBJ1-2 NA TRBV4-1 NA TGCGCCAGCAGCCAAGGGGCGGGTGCCTATGGCTACACCTTC CASSQGAGAYGYTF
TRBJ1-4 NA TRBV4-1 NA TGCGCCAGCATGACTCGGCCCGCCCAGTATAATGAAAAACTGTTTTTT CASMTRPAQYNEKLFF
TRBJ2-7 TRBD1 TRBV2 once TGTGCCAGCAAGGGACAGGCGCTCTCCTACGAGCAGTACTTC CASKGQALSYEQYF
TRBJ1-6 NA TRBV5-6 NA TGTGCCAGCAGCTTGGGACAGGCTTATAATTCACCCCTCCACTTT CASSLGQAYNSPLHF
TRBJ1-3 NA TRBV7-9 NA TGTGCCAGCAGCGTACAGGTCTCCGCCTCTGGAAACACCATATATTTT CASSVQVSASGNTIYF
TRBJ2-2 NA TRBV5-5 NA TGTGCCAGCAGCTGGACAGCCGCGAACACCGGGGAGCTGTTTTTT CASSWTAANTGELFF
TRBJ2-7 NA TRBV7-9 NA TGTGCCAGCAGGCAGGAGGGTGTAGACGAGCAGTACTTC CASRQEGVDEQYF
TRBJ1-2 NA TRBV9 NA TGTGCCAGCAGCGTAGCTACGGGAAGGGCGGGCTACACCTTC CASSVATGRAGYTF
TRBJ2-4 NA TRBV5-8 NA TGTGCCAGCAGCTTGGAACCTTTTGTACGGGCCAAAAACATTCAGTACTTC CASSLEPFVRAKNIQYF
TRBJ2-3 NA TRBV19 NA TGTGCCAGTAGTATAGCTCAGGGGAGCACAGATACGCAGTATTTT CASSIAQGSTDTQYF
TRBJ2-1 TRBD2 TRBV29-1 many TGCAGCGGCTTACCGGGACTAGAGATCAATGAGCAGTTCTTC CSGLPGLEINEQFF
TRBJ2-1 TRBD2 TRBV6-5 NA TGTGCCAGCAGCGGGGGGGATGAGCAGTTCTTC CASSGGDEQFF
TRBJ1-4 TRBD1 TRBV28 NA TGTGCCAGCAGTTTGTCGGACAGGAATTTCTTTTTT CASSLSDRNFFF
TRBJ2-1 NA TRBV9 NA TGTGCCAGCAGCGTAGGAGGAAACAATGAGCAGTTCTTC CASSVGGNNEQFF
TRBJ2-7 TRBD1 TRBV4-1 NA TGCGCCAGCAGCCAAGGGACAGGGAACGGCTACGAGCAGTACTTC CASSQGTGNGYEQYF
TRBJ1-3 NA TRBV5-1 NA TGCGCCAGCAGCGAGGGAATAGGGAACACCATATATTTT CASSEGIGNTIYF
TRBJ2-1 TRBD2 TRBV7-3 NA TGTGCCAGCAGCTGGACTAGCGGGAGAGGGAATGAGCAGTTCTTC CASSWTSGRGNEQFF